The next 22 T cell receptor beta chains were all read from a single sample in a study of T cells after yellow fever vaccination (dated by TCRdb to about 2019). Libraries were constructed by 5' RACE. Sequencing instrument: Illumina NovaSeq 6000. The public reads were run again by TCRdb, first through fastp at Q25 and then through MiXCR, and only productive beta chains were kept. Records with the same CDR3 protein are collapsed into one entry carrying the most frequent genes and DNA. Recorded for this sample are around 320,000 distinct CDR3 sequences; around a tenth of them occurred a single time. Around 3.2% of the sample is in the top ten clones. In light of the paper, this sample's treatment or condition label describes: live attenuated yellow fever vaccine strain. This specimen was CD4+ T cells sorted from PBMCs, taken 45 days after the yellow fever booster vaccination. These receptor sequences come from a man younger than 35 who received the YFV17D yellow fever vaccine.

Only a few counts were recorded for this clonotype. J is TRBJ2-4 and V is TRBV19; D unclear. Germline V lookup: CDR1 LNHDA, CDR2 SQIVND (reference sequence). The length of the CDR3 is 15 residues. Trimming removed 0 bases at V and 7 bases at J, with 13 bases between. CDR3 sequence: CASSIDQTPHNIQYF. The CDR3 coding sequence is TGTGCCAGTAGTATAGACCAGACTCCTCACAACATTCAGTACTTC.

This clonotype was observed a few times. This sequence joins TRBV7-2 and TRBJ1-1; D is unclear. Per the germline V gene, CDR1 is SGHTA and CDR2 is FQGNSA. CDR3 length: 13 residues. Trimming pared 1 base from V and 3 bases from J, leaving 6 bases between. This CDR3 is CASSLGTHTEAFF. In DNA, the CDR3 is TGTGCCAGCAGCTTAGGGACCCACACTGAAGCTTTCTTT.

This clonotype was detected ten times or more. Germline is not matched at one junction end, which may reflect a read error. CDR3 protein: CSAPIAGGLTPERFF. CDR3 coding DNA: TGCAGTGCTCCGATAGCGGGGGGGCTAACCCCCGAGCGGTTCTTC. V usage is TRBV20-1 and J usage is TRBJ2-1; TRBD2 aligns across 11 bases. CDR1 is DFQATT, CDR2 SNEGSKA, per germline (reference sequence). This CDR3 contains 15 residues.

The table lists this clonotype with many counts. The CDR3 is CASTRTGDYGYTF. The CDR3 region has the DNA TGTGCCAGCACTAGGACAGGGGACTATGGCTACACCTTC. This chain uses TRBV6-1 with TRBJ1-2; 9 bases are a match to TRBD1. The CDR3 has 13 residues. The germline gives CDR1 MNHNS, CDR2 SASEGT. The V and J ends lost 7 bases and 3 bases, in that order; junction bases with no gene match: 3.

This chain connects TRBV7-9 to TRBJ1-2, with TRBD1 as a possible D gene (5 bases). CDR3 size: 13 residues. Germline V gene data show CDR1 as SEHNR and CDR2 as FQNEAQ (reference sequence). Deletions cut 5 bases from V and 10 bases from J, with 17 bases between. The CDR3 DNA is TGTGCCAGCAGCCCCGGAACAGGATTACTCTACACCTTC. It translates to CASSPGTGLLYTF.

This clonotype showed up just a few times. The rearrangement joins TRBV4-1 to TRBJ2-5, with 8 nucleotides matching TRBD2. CDR1 is MGHRA, CDR2 YSYEKL, per germline. There are 16 residues in the CDR3. V was pared by 7 bases and J by 5 bases, with 15 bases of the junction left unmatched. CDR3 DNA: TGCGCCAGCACCGAGCCGGGGGGGCGAGGAAGGGAGACCCAGTACTTC. Translating gives CASTEPGGRGRETQYF.

V is TRBV9 and J is TRBJ2-5; 8 bases map to TRBD1. Germline V gives CDR1 SGDLS, CDR2 YYNGEE. The CDR3 is made up of 16 amino acids. The ends lost 0 bases at V and 4 bases at J; junction bases unmatched: 8. The CDR3 sequence: CASSVVSQGAGETQYF. DNA of the CDR3: TGTGCCAGCAGCGTAGTCTCCCAGGGGGCCGGAGAGACCCAGTACTTC.

The chain joins TRBV7-2 to TRBJ1-6, with D perhaps matching TRBD1 (5 bases). V was shortened by 8 bases and J by 13 bases, with 18 bases between the two germline ends. Germline V gene lookup returns CDR1 SGHTA and CDR2 FQGNSA. The CDR3 has 13 residues. CDR3 region: CASGTGGIIPLHF. The CDR3 DNA reads as TGTGCCAGCGGAACGGGGGGGATTATTCCCCTCCACTTT.

This clonotype occurred a few times. The chain uses TRBV9 and TRBJ1-4, with 7 bases fitting TRBD1. Germline V gene sequence: CDR1 SGDLS, CDR2 YYNGEE. CDR3 size: 13 residues. With 3 bases clipped from V and 7 bases from J, the junction kept 3 bases outside the gene matches. CDR3 residues: CASSETGFEKLFF. The CDR3 nucleotides are TGTGCCAGCAGCGAGACAGGGTTTGAAAAACTGTTTTTT.

Only a few counts were recorded for this clonotype. V is TRBV12-3 or TRBV12-4 and J is TRBJ2-7; the D is unclear. V shed 9 bases and J shed 2 bases, with 14 bases lying between them. The CDR3 consists of 13 residues. Here the CDR3 DNA reads TGTGCCAGTGGTGGGCAGTCAACCTACGAGCAGTACTTC. Its translation: CASGGQSTYEQYF.

This clonotype turned up a few times. The chain uses TRBV7-2 and TRBJ2-4; the match to TRBD2 covers 7 bases. Trimming cost V 5 bases and J 8 bases; bases outside gene matches: 6. The CDR3 loop spans 13 amino acids. The germline gives CDR1 SGHTA, CDR2 FQGNSA. Written as DNA, the CDR3 is TGTGCCAGCAGCCGGGGGGTATGGGACATTCAGTACTTC. It is translated as CASSRGVWDIQYF.

Worth noting for this clonotype: One junction end disagrees with the germline gene, perhaps due to a read error. The chain carries TRBV7-8 and TRBJ1-3; D gene unclear. The V gene's germline CDR1 is SGHVS and CDR2 FQNEAQ. CDR3 length: 17 amino acids. CDR3 DNA sequence: TGTGCCAGCAGCTTCCCTGCGTCTCTCGTGGCTGGAAGCACCATATATTTT. Its translation is CASSFPASLVAGSTIYF. Together with reference TRBV7-8 and TRBJ1-3, the CDR3 gives the full variable domain: GAGVSQSPRYKVAKRGQDVALRCDPISGHVSLFWYQQALGQGPEFLTYFQNEAQLDKSGLPSDRFFAERPEGSVSTLKIQRTQQEDSAVYLCASSFPASLVAGSTIYFGEGSWLTVV.

The chain links TRBV20-1 to TRBJ2-7, with D unclear. The CDR3 spans 12 residues. CDR1 is DFQATT and CDR2 is SNEGSKA in the germline V gene (reference sequence). Trimming took off 0 bases at V and 6 bases at J, with 9 bases between the two ends. The CDR3 DNA follows: TGCAGTGCTAGAGATGTGTTGCTCGAGCAGTACTTC. It yields the protein CSARDVLLEQYF.

This clonotype was detected only a few times. V is TRBV6-5 and J is TRBJ2-7; D possibly corresponds to TRBD2 (5 bases). Germline V lookup: CDR1 MNHEY, CDR2 SVGAGI. This CDR3 has 14 residues. V shed 6 bases and J shed 3 bases, with 15 bases lying between them. CDR3 protein: CASSPSGVGYEQYV. In DNA, the CDR3 is TGTGCCAGCAGCCCGAGCGGCGTCGGCTACGAGCAGTACGTC.

J is TRBJ2-3 and V is TRBV14, with TRBD2 identical over 10 bases. CDR3 length: 16 amino acids. Trimming cost V 2 bases and J 2 bases; bases outside gene matches: 4. Germline V gene lookup returns CDR1 SGHDN and CDR2 FVKESK. The CDR3 loop reads CASSQLAGASTDTQYF. CDR3 bases: TGTGCCAGCAGCCAACTAGCGGGGGCCTCCACAGATACGCAGTATTTT.

This clonotype appeared a few times. The CDR3 nucleotides read TGTGCCAGCAGCCCGCCGTTGGGTGCAGGGCCGAACACTGAAGCTTTCTTT. Translated: CASSPPLGAGPNTEAFF. V usage is TRBV9 and J usage is TRBJ1-1; tentatively, D is TRBD1 (5 bases). The CDR3 runs 17 residues. Per the germline V gene, CDR1 is SGDLS and CDR2 is YYNGEE. The germline V and J ends were trimmed by 4 bases and 1 base, with 20 bases remaining between them.

This clonotype was counted many times. The chain combines TRBV4-3 with TRBJ2-5; 8 bases fit TRBD2. From germline, CDR1 is LGHNA and CDR2 YSLEER. V lost 1 base to trimming and J lost 5 bases; unmatched junction nucleotides: 9. The CDR3 runs 16 residues. In DNA form, the CDR3 reads TGCGCCAGCAGCCAAGGCCGGGGGGGTCCCTGGGAGACCCAGTACTTC. The encoded protein is CASSQGRGGPWETQYF.

Turning to this clonotype: A single base separates this from a much larger clone, so it may be a read error. The chain employs TRBV7-2 and TRBJ2-3, with TRBD2 as a possible D gene (6 bases). The CDR3 spans 14 residues. V lost 4 bases and J 4 bases, leaving 12 bases between the germline ends. Germline CDR1 reads SGHTA; CDR2 reads FQGNSA. CDR3 coding DNA: TGTGCCAGCAGCTCGGGACTTTACTCAGATACGCAGTATTTT. It encodes CASSSGLYSDTQYF. Looking up the rest from reference TRBV7-2 and TRBJ2-3 gives the full variable domain: GAGVSQSPSNKVTEKGKDVELRCDPISGHTALYWYRQSLGQGLEFLIYFQGNSAPDKSGLPSDRFSAERTGGSVSTLTIQRTQQEDSAVYLCASSSGLYSDTQYFGPGTRLTVL.

This clonotype was counted a few times. CDR3 DNA: TGTGCCAGCAGCTCCCATGGACTGGGGAGGGGAGATACGCAGTATTTT. This encodes CASSSHGLGRGDTQYF. The chain employs TRBV11-2 and TRBJ2-3, with 7 bases lining up with TRBD2. The ends lost 4 bases at V and 5 bases at J; junction bases unmatched: 12. In germline, CDR1 is SGHAT, CDR2 FQNNGV. The CDR3 length is 16 residues.

This chain connects TRBV3-1 to TRBJ1-5, with a tentative D call TRBD1 (6 bases). The CDR3 sequence is 16 residues long. Per germline, CDR1 LGHDT and CDR2 YNNKEL (reference sequence). V lost 1 base and J lost 3, with 13 bases in between. DNA of the CDR3: TGTGCCAGCAGCCAAGGGGAAAGGGGGTTCAATCAGCCCCAGCATTTT. Amino acid sequence: CASSQGERGFNQPQHF.

The chain uses TRBV4-3 and TRBJ1-2; no clear D. The CDR3 is 13 amino acids. The V and J ends lost 4 bases and 8 bases respectively, with 14 bases between them. Germline values: CDR1 LGHNA, CDR2 YSLEER. The CDR3 spells CASSPNAGRGYTF. CDR3 DNA sequence: TGCGCCAGCAGCCCTAATGCGGGCCGGGGCTACACCTTC.

This clonotype has at least ten counts. The V and J genes are TRBV28 and TRBJ2-7; D is ambiguous. The CDR3 length is 11 residues. Germline-derived CDR1 and CDR2 are MDHEN and SYDVKM. Trimming took 4 bases from V and 3 from J, leaving 4 bases between them. For the CDR3, the DNA is TGTGCCAGCAGTTCTCTCTACGAGCAGTACGTC. Encoded protein: CASSSLYEQYV.